This T cell receptor beta chain was observed in a study of tissue T cells after allogeneic stem cell transplantation. Findings of the study overall: Tissue-detected TCR repertoire was only partly captured by blood and spleen T cells.

As regards this clone: Its specificity is unknown.

TCRbeta CDR3 was sequenced at survey depth with template counts. The data were produced by immunoSEQ multiplex PCR, yet TCRdb's version contains in-frame clones alone and is incomplete. The data show about 960 clones, just over 70% seen once. Germline loops: CDR1 SGHVS, CDR2 FQNEAQ. The CDR3 has 14 amino acids. V lost 2 bases to trimming and J lost 5 bases, with 12 bases between them. Source: esophageal tissue, taken at autopsy. The chain links TRBV7-8 to TRBJ1-2; possible D gene TRBD1, 5 bases. The clonotype comes from a female patient aged 40 to 75 with steroid-refractory graft-versus-host disease after an allogeneic stem cell transplant. Some T cells could come from the graft donor. The CDR3 nucleotides are TGTGCCAGCAGCTTAAAGGGACGGGGATATGGCTACACCTTC. Encoded protein: CASSLKGRGYGYTF.